The clone carrying this T cell receptor (beta chain) was detected only a few times. The antigen is unknown. The data stem from a study of type 1 regulatory T cells. Study information: An in vitro protocol generated T-allo10, a Tr1-enriched, alloantigen-specific CD4 T cell product. The study's findings and limits: Tr1 cells had a more restricted TCR repertoire than non-Tr1 cells.

TCRdb used MiXCR to reprocess the reads, holding one entry per CDR3 protein. The table shows 55,000 to 65,000 distinct CDR3 sequences, with around 62% occurring only once. The germline CDR1 and CDR2 sequences are KGHDR and SFDVKD. The length of the CDR3 is 17 residues. With 4 bases removed from V and 2 bases from J, the gap between germline ends came to 16 bases. This receptor was obtained from a human donor in good health. The chain links TRBV24-1 to TRBJ2-2; D is undetermined. The sample was cultured non-Tr1 T cells, either the whole culture or a sorted T cell fraction (not recorded which). CDR3 coding DNA: TGTGCCACCAGTGACCCCGCGTGGGCAGAAAACACCGGGGAGCTGTTTTTT. Translating it yields CATSDPAWAENTGELFF.